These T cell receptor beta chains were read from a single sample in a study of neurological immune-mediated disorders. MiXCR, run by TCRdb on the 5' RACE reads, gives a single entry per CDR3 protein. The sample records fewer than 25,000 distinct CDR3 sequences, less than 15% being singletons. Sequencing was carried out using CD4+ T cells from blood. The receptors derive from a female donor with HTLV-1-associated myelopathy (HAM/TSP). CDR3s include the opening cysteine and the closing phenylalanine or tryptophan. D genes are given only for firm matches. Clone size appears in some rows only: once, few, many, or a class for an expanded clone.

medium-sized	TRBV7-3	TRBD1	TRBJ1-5	TGTGCCAGCAGCTTGACAGGGGAAGGTCAGCCCCAGCATTTT	CASSLTGEGQPQHF
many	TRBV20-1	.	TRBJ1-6	TGCAGTGCCACCGGCGGCAGCCTCCAGTCACCCCTCCACTTT	CSATGGSLQSPLHF
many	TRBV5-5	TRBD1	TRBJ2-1	TGTGCCAGCAGCTTTACTTCCCAGACAGGGATTCGCTACAATGAGCAGTTCTTC	CASSFTSQTGIRYNEQFF
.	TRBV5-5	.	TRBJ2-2	TGTGCCAGCAGCGCGCCCTGTACAGGGGAGCTGTTTTTT	CASSAPCTGELFF
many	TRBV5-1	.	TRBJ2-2	TGCGCCAGCAGCTTGGGACATGGGGGGCCCACCGGGGAGCTGTTTTTT	CASSLGHGGPTGELFF
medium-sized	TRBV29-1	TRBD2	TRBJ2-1	TGCAGCGTTGGTCGCGGGGGGGCCTCCAATGAGCAGTTCTTC	CSVGRGGASNEQFF
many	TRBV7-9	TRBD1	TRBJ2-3	TGTGCCAGCAGCTTAGCGCCAGGGGGCCTAGATACGCAGTATTTT	CASSLAPGGLDTQYF
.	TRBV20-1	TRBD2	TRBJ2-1	TGCAGTGCTAGCTTTACTAGCGGAGACTACAATGAGCAGTTCTTC	CSASFTSGDYNEQFF
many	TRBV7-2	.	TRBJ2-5	TGTGCCAGCAGCTTAGAGAGGCAAGAGACCCAGTACTTC	CASSLERQETQYF
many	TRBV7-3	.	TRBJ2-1	TGTGCCAGCAGCCCCCGATCCGCCAATGAGCAGTTCTTC	CASSPRSANEQFF
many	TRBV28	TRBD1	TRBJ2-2	TGTGCCAGCACTTTAGGGACAGGGTCGGGCACCGGGGAGCTGTTTTTT	CASTLGTGSGTGELFF
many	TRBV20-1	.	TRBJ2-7	TGCAGTGCTAGATCAGGGTCAGGCCTCCTTTGGGAGCAGTACTTC	CSARSGSGLLWEQYF
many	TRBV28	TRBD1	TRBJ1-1	TGTGCCAGCAGCGAAGGGACAGGAGCTTTCTTT	CASSEGTGAFF
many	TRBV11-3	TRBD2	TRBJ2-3	TGTGCCAGCAGCTTCACCCCATTAGCGGGAGAAAGATCAGATACGCAGTATTTT	CASSFTPLAGERSDTQYF
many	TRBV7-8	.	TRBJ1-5	TGTGCCAGCAGCCCGACCGGGCGAAATAGCAATCAGCCCCAGCATTTT	CASSPTGRNSNQPQHF
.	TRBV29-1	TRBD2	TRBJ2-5	TGCAGCGCGGGGGTAGCGGGAGTGAAGACCCAGTACTTC	CSAGVAGVKTQYF
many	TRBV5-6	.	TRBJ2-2	TGTGCCAGCAGCTTGGGCGCACACACCGGGGAGCTGTTTTTT	CASSLGAHTGELFF